Listed here are 4 T cell receptor beta chains from one sample, sequenced in a study of beta chain features in type 1 diabetes. Findings and caveats of the study: Among all four CD4+ subsets, Type 1 diabetes patients had TCRB CDR3s that were moderately but significantly shorter.

No antigen is known for these receptors. Reverse transcribing all isolated RNA meant expressed TCRB transcripts were sequenced. Repertoires were generated with immunoSEQ multiplex PCR, while TCRdb's copy carries only in-frame clones and drops some. Of approximately 270,000 clones in the sample, more than 13% were seen once. Sequences were obtained from naive CD4+ T cells from blood. The origin of the receptors is a man aged 25-45 years with type 1 diabetes.

This chain uses TRBV9 with TRBJ2-1; 10 bases align to TRBD2. The CDR3 is made up of 15 amino acids. V lost 6 bases and J lost 9; bases outside the gene matches: 12. From germline, CDR1 is SGDLS and CDR2 YYNGEE. The CDR3: CASKRWLAGDGEQFF. In DNA, the CDR3 is TGTGCCAGCAAGCGATGGCTAGCGGGAGACGGTGAGCAGTTCTTC.

The gene calls are TRBV9 and TRBJ1-2; TRBD1 aligns across 8 bases. V was clipped by 4 bases and J by 4 bases; unmatched bases: 6. Germline CDR1 SGDLS, CDR2 YYNGEE. This CDR3 has 14 amino acids. The CDR3, as DNA: TGTGCCAGCAGCCAGACAGGGGTTGGCTATGGCTACACCTTC. This gives the protein CASSQTGVGYGYTF.

The V gene is TRBV4-3, the J gene TRBJ1-5, with 7 bases identical to TRBD1. Germline CDR1 LGHNA, CDR2 YSLEER. V lost 0 bases and J lost 1; bases outside the gene matches: 3. CDR3 length: 16 amino acids. The CDR3 reads CASSQEARGSNQPQHF. CDR3 coding DNA: TGCGCCAGCAGCCAAGAGGCCAGGGGGAGCAATCAGCCCCAGCATTTT.

In this sample, this clone turned up a few times. The chain combines TRBV21-1 with TRBJ2-7; the table's D gene call, TRBD1, was not cross checked with the DNA. TRBV21-1 is designated a pseudogene. The CDR3 covers 16 residues. The CDR3 nucleotides read TGTGCCAGCAGTCCCCAGACAGGGCCTATCTCCTACGAGCAGTACTTC. Its translation is CASSPQTGPISYEQYF.